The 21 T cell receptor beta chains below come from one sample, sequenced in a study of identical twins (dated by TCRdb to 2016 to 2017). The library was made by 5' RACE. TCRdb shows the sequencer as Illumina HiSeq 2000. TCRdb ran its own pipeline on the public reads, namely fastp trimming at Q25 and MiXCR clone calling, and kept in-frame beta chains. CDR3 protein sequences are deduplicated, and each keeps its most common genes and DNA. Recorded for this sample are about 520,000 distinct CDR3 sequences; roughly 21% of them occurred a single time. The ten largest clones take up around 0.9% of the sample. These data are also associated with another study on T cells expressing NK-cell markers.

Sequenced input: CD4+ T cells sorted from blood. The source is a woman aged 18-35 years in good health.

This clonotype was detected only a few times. The CDR3 DNA sequence: TGCAGCGTTGTTGAGGATACGAACACCGGGGAGCTGTTTTTT. Translation gives CSVVEDTNTGELFF. The V call is TRBV29-1, the J call TRBJ2-2; D is unresolved. The V gene lost 4 bases and the J gene lost 0 bases, with 9 bases spanning the gap. Looked up from germline, CDR1 is SQVTM and CDR2 is ANQGSEA. The CDR3 runs to 14 residues.

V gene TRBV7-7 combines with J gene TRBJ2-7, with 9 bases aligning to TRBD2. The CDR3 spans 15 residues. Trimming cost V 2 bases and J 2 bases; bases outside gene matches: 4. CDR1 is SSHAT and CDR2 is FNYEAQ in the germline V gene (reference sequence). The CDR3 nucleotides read TGTGCCAGCAGCTTACGGCAGCGGGAGGCCTACGAGCAGTACTTC. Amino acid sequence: CASSLRQREAYEQYF.

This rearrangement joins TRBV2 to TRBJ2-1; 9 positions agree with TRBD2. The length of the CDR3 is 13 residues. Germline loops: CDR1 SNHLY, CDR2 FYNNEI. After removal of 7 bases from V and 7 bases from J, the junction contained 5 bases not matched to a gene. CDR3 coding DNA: TGTGCCAGCATAGCGGGGGTTATAAATGAGCAGTTCTTC. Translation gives CASIAGVINEQFF.

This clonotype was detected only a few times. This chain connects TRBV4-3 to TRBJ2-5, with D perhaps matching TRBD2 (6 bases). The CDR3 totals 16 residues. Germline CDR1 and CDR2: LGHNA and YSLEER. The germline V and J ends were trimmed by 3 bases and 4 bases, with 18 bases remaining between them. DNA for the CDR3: TGCGCCAGCAGCCATGGGCGGCGGGCCGGGAGAGAGACCCAGTACTTC. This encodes CASSHGRRAGRETQYF.

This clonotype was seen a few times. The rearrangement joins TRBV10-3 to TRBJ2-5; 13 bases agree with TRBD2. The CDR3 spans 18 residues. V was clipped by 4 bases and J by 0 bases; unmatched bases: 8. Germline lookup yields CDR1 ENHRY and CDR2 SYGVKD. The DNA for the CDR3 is TGTGCCATCAGTGTCGGGACTAGCGGGACCTCGTACCAAGAGACCCAGTACTTC. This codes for CAISVGTSGTSYQETQYF.

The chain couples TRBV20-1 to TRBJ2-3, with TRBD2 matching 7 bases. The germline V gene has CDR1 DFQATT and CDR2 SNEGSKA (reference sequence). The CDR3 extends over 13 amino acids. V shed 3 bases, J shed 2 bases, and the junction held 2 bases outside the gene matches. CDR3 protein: CSASGGITDTQYF. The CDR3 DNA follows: TGCAGTGCTAGCGGGGGGATCACAGATACGCAGTATTTT.

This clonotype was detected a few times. CDR3 sequence (DNA): TGTGCCATCAGTGAGTCTCGTGATTACGAGCAGTACTTC. Its protein is CAISESRDYEQYF. The chain carries TRBV10-3 and TRBJ2-7; D is unresolved. Germline CDR1 ENHRY, CDR2 SYGVKD. Deletions cut 0 bases from V and 4 bases from J, with 7 bases between. The CDR3 totals 13 residues.

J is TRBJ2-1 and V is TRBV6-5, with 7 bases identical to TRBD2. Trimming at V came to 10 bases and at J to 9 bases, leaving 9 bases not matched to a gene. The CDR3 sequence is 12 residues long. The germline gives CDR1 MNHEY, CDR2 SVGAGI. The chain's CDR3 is CAIGTSGGEQFF. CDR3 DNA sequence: TGTGCCATCGGAACCTCGGGGGGTGAGCAGTTCTTC.

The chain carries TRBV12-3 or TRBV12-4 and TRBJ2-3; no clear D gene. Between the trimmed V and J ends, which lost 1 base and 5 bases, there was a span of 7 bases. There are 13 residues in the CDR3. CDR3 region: CASSLGVRDTQYF. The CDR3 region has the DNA TGTGCCAGCAGTTTAGGAGTTAGAGATACGCAGTATTTT.

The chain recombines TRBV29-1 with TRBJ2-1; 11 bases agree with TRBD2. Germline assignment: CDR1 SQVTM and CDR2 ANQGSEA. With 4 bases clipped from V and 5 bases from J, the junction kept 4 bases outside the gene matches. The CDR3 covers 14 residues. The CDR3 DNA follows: TGCAGCGTTGTTCGACTAGCGGGGCACAATGAGCAGTTCTTC. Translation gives CSVVRLAGHNEQFF.

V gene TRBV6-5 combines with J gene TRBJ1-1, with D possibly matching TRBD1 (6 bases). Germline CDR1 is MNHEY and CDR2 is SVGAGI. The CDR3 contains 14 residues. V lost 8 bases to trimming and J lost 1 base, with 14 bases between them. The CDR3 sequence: CASGSGQTNTEAFF. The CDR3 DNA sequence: TGTGCCAGCGGTTCAGGACAGACGAACACTGAAGCTTTCTTT.

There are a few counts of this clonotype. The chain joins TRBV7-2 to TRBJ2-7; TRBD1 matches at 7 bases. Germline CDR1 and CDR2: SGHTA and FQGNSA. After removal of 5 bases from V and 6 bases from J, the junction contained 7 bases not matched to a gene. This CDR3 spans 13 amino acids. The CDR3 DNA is TGTGCCAGCAGCGTGCGGACAGGACGCGAGCAGTACTTC. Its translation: CASSVRTGREQYF.

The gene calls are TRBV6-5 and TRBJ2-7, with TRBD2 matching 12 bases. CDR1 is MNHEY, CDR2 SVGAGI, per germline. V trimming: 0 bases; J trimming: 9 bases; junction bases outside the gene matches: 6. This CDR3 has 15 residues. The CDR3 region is CASSYSTSGSGWQYF. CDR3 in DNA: TGTGCCAGCAGTTACTCGACTAGCGGGAGCGGTTGGCAGTACTTC.

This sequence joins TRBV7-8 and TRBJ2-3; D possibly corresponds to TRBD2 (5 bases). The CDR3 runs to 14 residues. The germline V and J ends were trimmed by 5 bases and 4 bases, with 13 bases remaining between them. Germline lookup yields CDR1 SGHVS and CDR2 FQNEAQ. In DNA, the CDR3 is TGTGCCAGCAGCCCCTCGGGGTGGGCAGATACGCAGTATTTT. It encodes CASSPSGWADTQYF.

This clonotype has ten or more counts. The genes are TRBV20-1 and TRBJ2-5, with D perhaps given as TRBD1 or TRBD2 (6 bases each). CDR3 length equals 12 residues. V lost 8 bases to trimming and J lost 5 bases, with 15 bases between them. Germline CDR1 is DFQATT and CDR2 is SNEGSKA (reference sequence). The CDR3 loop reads CSPEGGGETQYF. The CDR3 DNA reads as TGCAGTCCCGAGGGGGGTGGGGAGACCCAGTACTTC.

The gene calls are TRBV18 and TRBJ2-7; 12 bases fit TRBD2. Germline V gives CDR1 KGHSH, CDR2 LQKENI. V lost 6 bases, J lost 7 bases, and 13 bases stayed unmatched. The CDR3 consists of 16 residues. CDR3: CASSPQSSGRAGEQYF. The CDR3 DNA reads TGTGCCAGCTCTCCCCAATCTAGCGGGAGGGCCGGTGAGCAGTACTTC.

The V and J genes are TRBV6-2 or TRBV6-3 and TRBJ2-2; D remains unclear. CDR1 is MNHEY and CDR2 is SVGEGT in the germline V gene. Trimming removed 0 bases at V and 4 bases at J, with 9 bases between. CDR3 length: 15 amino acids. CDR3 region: CASSYSMVSTGELFF. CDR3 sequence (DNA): TGTGCCAGCAGTTACTCGATGGTCTCCACCGGGGAGCTGTTTTTT.

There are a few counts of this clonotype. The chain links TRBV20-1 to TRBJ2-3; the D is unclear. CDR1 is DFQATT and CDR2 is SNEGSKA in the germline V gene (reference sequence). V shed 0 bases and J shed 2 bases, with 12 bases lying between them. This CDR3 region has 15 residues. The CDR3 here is CSARERTRNTDTQYF. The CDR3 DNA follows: TGCAGTGCTAGAGAGAGAACAAGAAACACAGATACGCAGTATTTT.

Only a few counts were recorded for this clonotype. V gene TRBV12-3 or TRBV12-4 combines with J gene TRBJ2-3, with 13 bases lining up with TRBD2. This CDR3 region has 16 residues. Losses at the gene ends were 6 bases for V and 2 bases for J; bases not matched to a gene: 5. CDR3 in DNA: TGTGCCAGCAGCCTAGGGACTAGCGGGGTCACAGATACGCAGTATTTT. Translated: CASSLGTSGVTDTQYF.

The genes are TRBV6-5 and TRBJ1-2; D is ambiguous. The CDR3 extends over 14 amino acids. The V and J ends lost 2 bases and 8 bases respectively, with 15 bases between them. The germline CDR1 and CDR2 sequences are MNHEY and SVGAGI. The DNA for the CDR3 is TGTGCCAGCAGTTACGGGCTACCCATAGTCGGCTACACCTTC. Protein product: CASSYGLPIVGYTF.

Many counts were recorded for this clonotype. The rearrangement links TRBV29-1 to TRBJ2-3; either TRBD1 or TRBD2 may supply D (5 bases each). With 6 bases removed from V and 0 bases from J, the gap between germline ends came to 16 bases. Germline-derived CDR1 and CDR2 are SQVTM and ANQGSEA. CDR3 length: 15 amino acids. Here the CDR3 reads CSVGSGTSSTDTQYF. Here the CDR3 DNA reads TGCAGCGTAGGATCCGGGACCAGTAGCACAGATACGCAGTATTTT.